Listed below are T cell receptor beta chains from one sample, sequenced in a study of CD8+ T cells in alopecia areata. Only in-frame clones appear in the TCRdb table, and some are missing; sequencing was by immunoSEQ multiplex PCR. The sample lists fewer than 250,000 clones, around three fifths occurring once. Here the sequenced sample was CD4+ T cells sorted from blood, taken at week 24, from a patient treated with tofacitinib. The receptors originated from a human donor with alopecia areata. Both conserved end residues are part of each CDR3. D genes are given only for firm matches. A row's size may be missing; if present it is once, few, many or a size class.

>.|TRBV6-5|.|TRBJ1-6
CASSYEGSPLHF
TGTGCCAGCAGTTACGAGGGATCACCCCTCCACTTT
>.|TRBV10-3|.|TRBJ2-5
CAISESQGGETQYF
TGTGCCATCAGTGAGTCTCAGGGGGGTGAGACCCAGTACTTC
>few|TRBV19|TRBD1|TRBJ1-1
CASRGRTGHTEAFF
TGTGCCAGTAGAGGTCGGACAGGACACACTGAAGCTTTCTTT
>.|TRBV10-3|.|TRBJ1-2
CATDGTGRGYTF
TGTGCCACGGACGGTACCGGACGTGGCTACACCTTC
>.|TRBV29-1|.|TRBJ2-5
CSVGTETQYF
TGCAGCGTAGGCACAGAGACCCAGTACTTC
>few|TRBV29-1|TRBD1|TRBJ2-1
CSALTGVNEQFF
TGCAGCGCCTTGACAGGGGTCAATGAGCAGTTCTTC
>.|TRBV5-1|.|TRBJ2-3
CASSPASVPQYF
TGCGCCAGCAGCCCAGCTAGCGTCCCGCAGTATTTT
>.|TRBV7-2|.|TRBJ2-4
CASSLENNIQYF
TGTGCCAGCAGCTTAGAAAATAACATTCAGTACTTC
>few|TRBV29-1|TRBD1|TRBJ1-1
CSAGQGRSTEAFF
TGCAGCGCCGGACAGGGGAGGAGCACTGAAGCTTTCTTT
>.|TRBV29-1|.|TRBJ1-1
CSVVATEAFF
TGCAGCGTTGTCGCCACTGAAGCTTTCTTT
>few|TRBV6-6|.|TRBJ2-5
CAISEVERETQYF
TGTGCCATCTCGGAGGTAGAAAGAGAGACCCAGTACTTC
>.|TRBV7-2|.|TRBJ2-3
CASSLEDTQYF
TGTGCCAGCAGCTTAGAAGATACGCAGTATTTT
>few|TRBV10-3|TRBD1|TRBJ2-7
CAIQPGQGNLQYF
TGTGCCATCCAACCGGGACAGGGTAACCTGCAGTACTTC
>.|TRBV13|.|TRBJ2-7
CASSSGKQVYEQYF
TGTGCCAGCTCCTCAGGGAAACAAGTTTACGAGCAGTACTTC
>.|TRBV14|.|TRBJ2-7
CASSAGYEQYF
TGTGCCAGCAGTGCCGGGTACGAGCAGTACTTC
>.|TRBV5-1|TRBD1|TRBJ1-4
CASSLAGQGKTNEKLFF
TGCGCCAGCAGCTTGGCCGGACAGGGGAAGACTAATGAAAAACTGTTTTTT
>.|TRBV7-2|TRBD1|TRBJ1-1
CASSPWGQMTTNTEAFF
TGTGCCAGCAGCCCATGGGGACAGATGACGACGAACACTGAAGCTTTCTTT
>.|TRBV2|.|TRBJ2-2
CASSARVSTGELFF
TGTGCCAGCAGCGCCCGTGTGAGCACCGGGGAGCTGTTTTTT
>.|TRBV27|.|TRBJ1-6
CASSFRRNSPLHF
TGTGCCAGCAGTTTCCGGAGAAATTCACCCCTCCACTTT
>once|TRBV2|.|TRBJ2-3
CASMWDLPPDTQYF
TGTGCCAGCATGTGGGACTTGCCCCCAGATACGCAGTATTTT
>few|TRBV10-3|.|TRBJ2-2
CAISESGGGELFF
TGTGCCATCAGTGAGTCTGGGGGCGGGGAGCTGTTTTTT
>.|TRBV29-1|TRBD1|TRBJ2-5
CSGRTGQETQYF
TGCAGCGGACGGACAGGACAAGAGACCCAGTACTTC
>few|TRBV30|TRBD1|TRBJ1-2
CAWSVTGGSSGYTF
TGTGCCTGGAGTGTAACAGGGGGATCGTCCGGCTACACCTTC
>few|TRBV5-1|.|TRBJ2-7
CASSAANLIYEQYF
TGCGCCAGCAGCGCCGCGAACCTCATCTACGAGCAGTACTTC
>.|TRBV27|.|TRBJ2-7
CASSWDQAGRGEQYF
TGTGCCAGCAGTTGGGACCAGGCAGGCCGGGGCGAGCAGTACTTC
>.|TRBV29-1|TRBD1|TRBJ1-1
CSVRTGGTEAFF
TGCAGCGTAAGGACAGGGGGCACTGAAGCTTTCTTT
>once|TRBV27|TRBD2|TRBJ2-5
CASSSLAGGPGETQYF
TGTGCCAGCAGTTCGCTAGCGGGGGGGCCCGGGGAGACCCAGTACTTC
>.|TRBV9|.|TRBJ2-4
CASSPLQGAKNIQYF
TGTGCCAGCAGCCCCCTCCAGGGGGCCAAAAACATTCAGTACTTC
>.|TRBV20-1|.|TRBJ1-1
CSFGETTEAFF
TGCAGTTTCGGGGAGACCACTGAAGCTTTCTTT
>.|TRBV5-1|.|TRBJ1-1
CASGPGTTLEAFF
TGCGCCAGCGGTCCCGGTACGACACTAGAAGCTTTCTTT
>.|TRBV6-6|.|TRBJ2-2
CASSYLASLNGGELFF
TGTGCCAGCAGTTACTTAGCTAGCCTCAATGGGGGGGAGCTGTTTTTT
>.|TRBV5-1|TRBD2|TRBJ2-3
CASSLSLAGGPSTDTQYF
TGCGCCAGCAGCTTGAGCCTAGCGGGGGGCCCTAGCACAGATACGCAGTATTTT
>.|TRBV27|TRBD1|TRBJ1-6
CASSFWTGVNSPLHF
TGTGCCAGCAGTTTCTGGACAGGGGTTAATTCACCCCTCCACTTT
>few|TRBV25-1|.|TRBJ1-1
CASSERFQGSTEAFF
TGTGCCAGCAGTGAAAGGTTCCAGGGATCGACTGAAGCTTTCTTT
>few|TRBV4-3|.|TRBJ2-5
CASSQALGRPPTGETQYF
TGCGCCAGCAGCCAAGCTCTTGGCCGCCCCCCAACAGGAGAGACCCAGTACTTC
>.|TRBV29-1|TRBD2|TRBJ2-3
CSVVGGGSADTQYF
TGCAGCGTTGTGGGCGGGGGTTCAGCAGATACGCAGTATTTT
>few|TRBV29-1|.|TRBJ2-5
CSVGRQETQYF
TGCAGCGTTGGTAGACAAGAGACCCAGTACTTC
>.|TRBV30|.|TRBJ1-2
CAWSGGHYGYTF
TGTGCCTGGAGTGGCGGGCACTATGGCTACACCTTC
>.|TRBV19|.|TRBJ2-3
CASGDRTDTQYF
TGTGCCAGTGGCGACAGAACAGATACGCAGTATTTT
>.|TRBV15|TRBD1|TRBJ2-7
CATSSTGQGLYEQYF
TGTGCCACCAGCTCAACGGGACAGGGACTTTACGAGCAGTACTTC
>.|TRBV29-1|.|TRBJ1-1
CSVKEAEAFF
TGCAGCGTCAAGGAGGCAGAAGCTTTCTTT
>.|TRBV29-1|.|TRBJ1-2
CSVEERRIYGYTF
TGCAGCGTTGAAGAAAGACGGATCTATGGCTACACCTTC
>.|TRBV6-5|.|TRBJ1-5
CASRRDTDQPQHF
TGTGCCAGCAGGAGGGACACTGATCAGCCCCAGCATTTT
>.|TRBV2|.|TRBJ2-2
CASGGGVTGELFF
TGTGCCAGCGGGGGCGGGGTAACCGGGGAGCTGTTTTTT
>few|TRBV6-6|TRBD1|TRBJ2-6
CASIRQGAGANVLTF
TGTGCCAGCATTCGACAGGGGGCCGGGGCCAACGTCCTGACTTTC
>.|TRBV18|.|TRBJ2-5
CASSPDGTQETQYF
TGTGCCAGCTCACCAGACGGGACTCAAGAGACCCAGTACTTC
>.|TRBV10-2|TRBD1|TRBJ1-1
CASSDQTGGFVAFF
TGCGCCAGCAGTGATCAGACAGGGGGGTTTGTTGCTTTCTTT
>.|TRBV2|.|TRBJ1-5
CASDRGFNQPQHF
TGTGCCAGCGATCGGGGGTTCAATCAGCCCCAGCATTTT
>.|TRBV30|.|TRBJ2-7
CAWSVQDEQYF
TGTGCCTGGAGTGTCCAGGACGAGCAGTACTTC
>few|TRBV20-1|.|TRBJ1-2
CSAYIRDGYTF
TGCAGTGCTTACATCAGGGATGGCTACACCTTC
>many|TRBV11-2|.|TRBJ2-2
CASSEGTTGELFF
TGTGCCAGCAGCGAAGGGACCACCGGGGAGCTGTTTTTT
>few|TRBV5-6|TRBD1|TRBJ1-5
CASSLQGGLSNQPQHF
TGTGCCAGCAGCTTACAGGGGGGACTTAGCAATCAGCCCCAGCATTTT
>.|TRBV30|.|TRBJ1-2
CAWRDNSNYGYTF
TGTGCCTGGAGGGATAACAGCAACTATGGCTACACCTTC
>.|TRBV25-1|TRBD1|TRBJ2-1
CASSRTGLNEQFF
TGTGCCAGCAGCAGGACAGGTCTCAATGAGCAGTTCTTC
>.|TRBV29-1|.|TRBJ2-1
CSVEGPGLVDGEQFF
TGCAGCGTTGAAGGCCCCGGACTGGTCGACGGTGAGCAGTTCTTC